Following are 23 T cell receptor beta chains from one sample sequenced in a study of CD8 T cells in Susac syndrome (dated by TCRdb to the late 2010s). The method behind the library was the immunoSEQ multiplex PCR assay. RNA was extracted using the RNeasy kit, and roughly 0.5 to 1 ug of the RNA was reverse transcribed with random hexamers. In TCRdb, the public reads were trimmed at Q25 with fastp and aligned with MiXCR, with productive beta chains retained. Under each unique CDR3 protein, matching rows form one entry showing the most common genes and DNA. Within this sample are roughly 190,000 distinct CDR3 sequences, with 95% of them counted one time only. More than 0.08% of the sample comes from the top ten. The specimen sequenced was CD4+ T cells from PBMCs. The receptors shown here come from a human donor with Susac syndrome.

The chain recombines TRBV4-2 with TRBJ2-3; the D call may be TRBD1 or TRBD2 (5 bases each). The CDR3 is 16 amino acids. Trimming cost V 0 bases and J 0 bases, with 10 bases left between them. Germline lookup yields CDR1 LGHNA and CDR2 YNFKEQ. CDR3 in DNA: TGTGCCAGCAGCCAAGAAGTCGGGGCCAGCACAGATACGCAGTATTTT. The encoded protein is CASSQEVGASTDTQYF.

The genes are TRBV12-3 or TRBV12-4 and TRBJ2-1, with TRBD2 identical over 12 bases. The CDR3 covers 16 residues. V was pared by 5 bases and J by 3 bases, with 5 bases of the junction left unmatched. The CDR3 protein is CASSTSGGPFYNEQFF. The DNA of the CDR3 is TGTGCCAGCAGTACTAGCGGGGGGCCGTTCTACAATGAGCAGTTCTTC.

In this sample, this clonotype turned up once. V usage is TRBV20-1 and J usage is TRBJ1-5, with D possibly matching TRBD1 (5 bases). The CDR3 sequence is 15 residues long. Per germline, CDR1 DFQATT and CDR2 SNEGSKA (reference sequence). With 5 bases removed from V and 6 bases from J, the gap between germline ends came to 20 bases. The CDR3 coding sequence is TGCAGTGCTGGGGGACTGCGGGCCGCGGGTCAGCCCCAGCATTTT. It yields the protein CSAGGLRAAGQPQHF.

V and J are TRBV29-1 and TRBJ2-1; tentative D call: TRBD2 (6 bases). Trimming shortened V by 5 bases and J by 9 bases, and 17 bases separated the two germline ends. Germline lookup yields CDR1 SQVTM and CDR2 ANQGSEA. CDR3 length: 13 amino acids. The CDR3 DNA reads as TGCAGCGTTCGAACGAGATTGGAGGGTGAGCAGTTCTTC. It translates to CSVRTRLEGEQFF.

CDR3 nucleotide sequence: TGTGCCACCAGTGATTTGCAGAAGACCCAGTACTTC. This sequence encodes CATSDLQKTQYF. The chain is built from TRBV24-1 and TRBJ2-5; D uncertain. CDR3 length: 12 amino acids. Germline lookup yields CDR1 KGHDR and CDR2 SFDVKD. Trimming stripped 0 bases from V and 6 bases from J, with 4 bases between.

The rearrangement joins TRBV14 to TRBJ1-1, with 9 nucleotides matching TRBD1. Germline V lookup: CDR1 SGHDN, CDR2 FVKESK. The CDR3 length is 14 residues. Trimming cost V 4 bases and J 7 bases; bases outside gene matches: 7. CDR3 sequence reads: CASSLPGQGSEAFF. CDR3 nucleotides: TGTGCCAGCAGCCTTCCGGGACAGGGTAGTGAAGCTTTCTTT.

The gene calls are TRBV12-3 or TRBV12-4 and TRBJ2-7; D might be TRBD1 (7 bases). The V gene lost 7 bases and the J gene lost 5 bases, with 18 bases spanning the gap. The CDR3 covers 14 residues. CDR3 sequence (DNA): TGTGCCAGCACCCCGGAGGGGGCTGGCGACGAGCAGTACTTC. It specifies CASTPEGAGDEQYF.

V and J are TRBV5-1 and TRBJ1-2; TRBD1 matches 7 bases. Germline assignment: CDR1 SGHRS and CDR2 YFSETQ. V gave up 0 bases and J gave up 2 bases; unmatched junction bases: 4. This CDR3 is built from 15 residues. CDR3 nucleotides: TGCGCCAGCAGCTTGGGACAGGGAGACAACTATGGCTACACCTTC. Residues: CASSLGQGDNYGYTF.

This rearrangement joins TRBV19 to TRBJ2-1, with 8 bases matching TRBD2. The CDR3 totals 15 residues. With 5 bases clipped from V and 2 bases from J, the junction kept 5 bases outside the gene matches. Germline V gene sequence: CDR1 LNHDA, CDR2 SQIVND (reference sequence). CDR3 DNA sequence: TGTGCCAGTAGTGAGCGGGGGTACGCCTACAATGAGCAGTTCTTC. Translated, it gives CASSERGYAYNEQFF.

The rearrangement uses TRBV7-7 and TRBJ2-1; TRBD2 matches 10 bases. The V and J ends lost 5 bases and 0 bases, in that order; junction bases with no gene match: 4. Per the germline V gene, CDR1 is SSHAT and CDR2 is FNYEAQ (reference sequence). CDR3 size: 16 residues. The CDR3 coding sequence is TGTGCCAGCAGCGCAACTAGCGGGGTCTCCTACAATGAGCAGTTCTTC. Encoded protein: CASSATSGVSYNEQFF.

The V call is TRBV9, the J call TRBJ1-3; the D is unclear. V lost 0 bases and J lost 6, with 13 bases in between. CDR3 length equals 15 residues. Germline CDR1 reads SGDLS; CDR2 reads YYNGEE. In DNA form, the CDR3 reads TGTGCCAGCAGCGTAGAGCCATCGAAGGAAAACACCATATATTTT. Its translation: CASSVEPSKENTIYF.

The V and J genes are TRBV10-3 and TRBJ2-6, with 10 bases lining up with TRBD1. Germline V gene data show CDR1 as ENHRY and CDR2 as SYGVKD. Trimming removed 7 bases from V and 2 bases from J; junction bases left unmatched: 5. The CDR3 has 16 amino acids. The CDR3 DNA is TGTGCCATCAAGGACAGGGGGAACCCTGGGGCCAACGTCCTGACTTTC. It specifies CAIKDRGNPGANVLTF.

This chain connects TRBV7-8 to TRBJ2-6, with TRBD1 matching 8 bases. Trimming cost V 4 bases and J 2 bases; bases outside gene matches: 13. The CDR3 loop spans 19 amino acids. Germline CDR1 is SGHVS and CDR2 is FQNEAQ. CDR3 DNA: TGTGCCAGCAGCTACTCGTGGGGACAGGTCCGAACTGGGGCCAACGTCCTGACTTTC. It is translated as CASSYSWGQVRTGANVLTF.

This clonotype was picked up a small number of times. V usage is TRBV5-1 and J usage is TRBJ2-5; 10 positions agree with TRBD1. Trimming removed 5 bases from V and 5 bases from J; junction bases left unmatched: 9. Germline V gene sequence: CDR1 SGHRS, CDR2 YFSETQ. The CDR3 is 15 amino acids. CDR3 residues: CASRSLQGQGETQYF. Here the CDR3 DNA reads TGCGCCAGCAGGTCGTTACAGGGACAGGGGGAGACCCAGTACTTC. Full variable domain (rest looked up from reference TRBV5-1 and TRBJ2-5): KAGVTQTPRYLIKTRGQQVTLSCSPISGHRSVSWYQQTPGQGLQFLFEYFSETQRNKGNFPGRFSGRQFSNSRSEMNVSTLELGDSALYLCASRSLQGQGETQYFGPGTRLLVL.

The V and J genes are TRBV30 and TRBJ1-6; no clear D gene. Between the trimmed V and J ends, which lost 3 bases and 4 bases, there was a span of 10 bases. Looked up from germline, CDR1 is GTSNPN and CDR2 is SVGIG (reference sequence). The CDR3 has 14 amino acids. Written as DNA, the CDR3 is TGTGCCTGGAGGTTGGGAGCGTATAATTCACCCCTCCACTTT. Encoded protein: CAWRLGAYNSPLHF.

V gene TRBV7-6 combines with J gene TRBJ1-5; maybe TRBD1 (6 bases). Germline loops: CDR1 SGHVS, CDR2 FNYEAQ. The CDR3 covers 15 residues. The ends were cut back, 1 base at V and 3 bases at J, with 10 bases in the middle. CDR3 sequence reads: CASSLGTGLNQPQHF. The CDR3 nucleotides are TGTGCCAGCAGCTTAGGAACAGGGCTCAATCAGCCCCAGCATTTT.

The chain links TRBV30 to TRBJ2-5; D is uncertain. Germline assignment: CDR1 GTSNPN and CDR2 SVGIG (reference sequence). V dropped 2 bases and J dropped 2 bases, with 9 bases sitting between them. The CDR3 loop spans 13 amino acids. The CDR3 here is CAWSPQIQETQYF. The CDR3 DNA reads as TGTGCCTGGAGTCCCCAGATACAAGAGACCCAGTACTTC.

V gene TRBV18 combines with J gene TRBJ2-2, with D uncertain. This CDR3 contains 14 residues. Trimming stripped 0 bases from V and 7 bases from J, with 9 bases between. Germline CDR1 is KGHSH and CDR2 is LQKENI. The CDR3 here is CASSPPESVGELFF. The CDR3 region has the DNA TGTGCCAGCTCACCACCGGAGTCGGTCGGGGAGCTGTTTTTT.

The chain employs TRBV18 and TRBJ1-1, with 9 bases lining up with TRBD1. Germline CDR1 KGHSH, CDR2 LQKENI. V was clipped by 3 bases and J by 5 bases; unmatched bases: 4. The CDR3 length is 14 residues. CDR3 amino acids: CASSPGQGETEAFF. The CDR3 DNA reads as TGTGCCAGCTCACCGGGACAGGGTGAGACTGAAGCTTTCTTT.

The genes are TRBV20-1 and TRBJ1-2, with TRBD1 matching 12 bases. V gave up 5 bases and J gave up 8 bases; unmatched junction bases: 9. The CDR3 has 14 residues. CDR1 is DFQATT and CDR2 is SNEGSKA in the germline V gene (reference sequence). CDR3 nucleotide sequence: TGCAGTGCTTGGGACAGGGGGCGCCCGGGAGGCTACACCTTC. Protein product: CSAWDRGRPGGYTF.

This chain links TRBV30 with TRBJ1-5; D is possibly TRBD1 (5 bases). CDR3 size: 14 residues. V gave up 0 bases and J gave up 6 bases, with 12 bases separating them. Germline values: CDR1 GTSNPN, CDR2 SVGIG (reference sequence). CDR3 amino acids: CAWSVSQGGQPQHF. The CDR3, as DNA: TGTGCCTGGAGTGTAAGTCAGGGAGGTCAGCCCCAGCATTTT.

The V call is TRBV27, the J call TRBJ2-7; tentatively, D is TRBD1 (6 bases). The germline CDR1 and CDR2 sequences are MNHEY and SMNVEV (reference sequence). The CDR3 is made up of 15 amino acids. With 6 bases removed from V and 1 base from J, the gap between germline ends came to 16 bases. For the CDR3, the DNA is TGTGCCAGCAGGAGGACGGCTACAGGGTCCTACGAGCAGTACTTC. Amino acids: CASRRTATGSYEQYF.

V usage is TRBV6-6 and J usage is TRBJ1-6; D unresolved. This CDR3 has 16 amino acids. CDR1 MNHNY and CDR2 SVGAGI come from the germline V gene (reference sequence). The ends were cut back, 2 bases at V and 1 base at J, with 9 bases in the middle. For the CDR3, the DNA is TGTGCCAGCAGTTACGGGGTCGGGTCCTATAATTCACCCCTCCACTTT. This translates into CASSYGVGSYNSPLHF.